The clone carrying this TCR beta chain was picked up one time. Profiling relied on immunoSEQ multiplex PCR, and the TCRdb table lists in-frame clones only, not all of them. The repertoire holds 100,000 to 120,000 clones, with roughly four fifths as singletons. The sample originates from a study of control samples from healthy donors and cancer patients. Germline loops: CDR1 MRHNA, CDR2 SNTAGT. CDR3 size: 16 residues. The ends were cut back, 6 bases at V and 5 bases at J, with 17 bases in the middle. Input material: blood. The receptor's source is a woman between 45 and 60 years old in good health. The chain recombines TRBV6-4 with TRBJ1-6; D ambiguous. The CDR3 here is CASSPRPDGDNSPLHF. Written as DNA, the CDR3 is TGTGCCAGCAGCCCCCGCCCCGATGGAGATAATTCACCCCTCCACTTT.